The 20 T cell receptor beta chains below come from one sample, sequenced in a study of cytomegalovirus exposure and HLA in healthy donors. Clones were read by immunoSEQ multiplex PCR, and TCRdb kept only the in-frame ones, dropping some. The sample includes about 50,000 clones, roughly nine tenths of them seen just once. The sample comprised PBMCs. The receptors shown here come from a man aged 18 to 35 in good health and CMV-seronegative.

This clone was picked up a small number of times. The rearrangement uses TRBV5-1 and TRBJ2-7; a weak D match, TRBD1 (6 bases). The V end lost 3 bases, the J end lost 6 bases, and 10 bases lay between the germline ends. From germline, CDR1 is SGHRS and CDR2 YFSETQ. This CDR3 region has 12 residues. DNA for the CDR3: TGCGCCAGCAGCTCCCCAGGGGCCGAGCAGTACTTC. Its translation: CASSSPGAEQYF.

The CDR3 DNA sequence: TGTGCCAGCAGTGGGGGACCAGGGGATGGCGGAAACATTCAGTACTTC. Residues: CASSGGPGDGGNIQYF. This rearrangement joins TRBV6-1 to TRBJ2-4; tentative D call: TRBD1 (6 bases). The V end was cut by 4 bases, the J end by 6 bases, with 19 bases between. The germline V gene has CDR1 MNHNS and CDR2 SASEGT. The CDR3 spans 16 residues.

This chain connects TRBV5-1 to TRBJ2-1; tentative D call: TRBD2 (6 bases). The CDR3 totals 13 residues. Trimming removed 5 bases at V and 9 bases at J, with 15 bases between. CDR1 is SGHRS, CDR2 YFSETQ, per germline. This CDR3 is CASSEGRGIEQFF. As DNA, the CDR3 is TGCGCCAGCAGTGAGGGGCGGGGTATTGAGCAGTTCTTC.

V gene TRBV15 combines with J gene TRBJ2-1, with D unclear. Trimming took 0 bases from V and 4 from J, leaving 10 bases between them. CDR1 LNHNV and CDR2 YYDKDF come from the germline V gene (reference sequence). CDR3 length: 15 amino acids. The CDR3, as DNA: TGTGCCACCAGCAGAGAGCTTGGCGGATACAATGAGCAGTTCTTC. Amino acids: CATSRELGGYNEQFF.

V and J are TRBV28 and TRBJ1-3, with 7 nucleotides matching TRBD1. This CDR3 has 19 amino acids. V lost 1 base and J lost 7; bases outside the gene matches: 19. Germline V gene data show CDR1 as MDHEN and CDR2 as SYDVKM. CDR3 bases: TGTGCCAGCAGTTTATCCCGACAGGGTTTTAACCTGGCGGGGAACACCATATATTTT. As protein: CASSLSRQGFNLAGNTIYF.

The chain carries TRBV5-1 and TRBJ2-1; 10 positions match TRBD1. The CDR3 spans 15 residues. Trimming at V came to 4 bases and at J to 7 bases, leaving 8 bases not matched to a gene. The germline gives CDR1 SGHRS, CDR2 YFSETQ. This chain's CDR3 is CASSPGTGVMNEQFF. The CDR3 coding sequence is TGCGCCAGCAGCCCTGGGACAGGGGTGATGAATGAGCAGTTCTTC.

The chain combines TRBV7-6 with TRBJ2-7, with a possible D match to TRBD2 (6 bases). Trimming removed 1 base at V and 5 bases at J, with 9 bases between. The length of the CDR3 is 13 residues. Per the germline V gene, CDR1 is SGHVS and CDR2 is FNYEAQ. CDR3: CASSLDGEDEQYF. In DNA form, the CDR3 reads TGTGCCAGCAGCTTAGACGGGGAGGACGAGCAGTACTTC. Looking up the rest from reference TRBV7-6 and TRBJ2-7 gives the full variable domain: GAGVSQSPRYKVTKRGQDVALRCDPISGHVSLYWYRQALGQGPEFLTYFNYEAQQDKSGLPNDRFSAERPEGSISTLTIQRTEQRDSAMYRCASSLDGEDEQYFGPGTRLTVT.

The gene calls are TRBV5-1 and TRBJ2-1, with D tentatively TRBD2 (5 bases). The CDR3 consists of 15 residues. Germline values: CDR1 SGHRS, CDR2 YFSETQ. Trimming took off 0 bases at V and 6 bases at J, with 13 bases between the two ends. CDR3 coding DNA: TGCGCCAGCAGCTTGGAGCCTAGCTTCACCAATGAGCAGTTCTTC. It specifies CASSLEPSFTNEQFF.

The V gene is TRBV19, the J gene TRBJ1-5; tentative D call: TRBD1 (6 bases). Per germline, CDR1 LNHDA and CDR2 SQIVND (reference sequence). This CDR3 has 13 residues. V was cut by 9 bases and J by 4 bases, with 13 bases left in between. The CDR3 coding sequence is TGTGCCAGCGCCAAGGACAGAAATCAGCCCCAGCATTTT. Its protein product is CASAKDRNQPQHF.

There are a few counts of this clone. This chain connects TRBV5-1 to TRBJ2-7; D may be TRBD1 (6 bases). CDR1 is SGHRS and CDR2 is YFSETQ in the germline V gene. V lost 4 bases and J 3 bases, leaving 20 bases between the germline ends. This CDR3 has 16 amino acids. DNA of the CDR3: TGCGCCAGCAGCGTAAGCCACCGGGACACTTACTACGAGCAGTACTTC. Translation gives CASSVSHRDTYYEQYF.

DNA of the CDR3: TGTGCCATCAGTGCAAAGAACACTGAAGCTTTCTTT. The encoded protein is CAISAKNTEAFF. The chain recombines TRBV10-3 with TRBJ1-1; D is uncertain. Deletions cut 4 bases from V and 1 base from J, with 4 bases between. The CDR3 is 12 amino acids. In germline, CDR1 is ENHRY, CDR2 SYGVKD.

This sequence joins TRBV4-3 and TRBJ1-5; D uncertain. V dropped 0 bases and J dropped 4 bases, with 7 bases sitting between them. There are 14 residues in the CDR3. CDR1 LGHNA and CDR2 YSLEER come from the germline V gene. The CDR3 region is CASSQDRGNQPQHF. The CDR3, as DNA: TGCGCCAGCAGCCAAGATAGAGGGAATCAGCCCCAGCATTTT.

This chain links TRBV6-1 with TRBJ2-5; D is undetermined. This CDR3 spans 15 amino acids. Per the germline V gene, CDR1 is MNHNS and CDR2 is SASEGT. V was cut by 2 bases and J by 2 bases, with 12 bases left in between. CDR3 DNA: TGTGCCAGCAGTGAACTTCCGGGTCTACAAGAGACCCAGTACTTC. It is translated as CASSELPGLQETQYF.

The CDR3 DNA reads as TGTGCCAGTAGTACTATGATTAGGGGGGGTAGTCCTGAAGCTTTCTTT. It yields the protein CASSTMIRGGSPEAFF. V and J are TRBV19 and TRBJ1-1, with D perhaps TRBD1 (6 bases). This CDR3 has 16 amino acids. Trimming shortened V by 4 bases and J by 6 bases, and 21 bases separated the two germline ends. From germline, CDR1 is LNHDA and CDR2 SQIVND (reference sequence).

The genes are TRBV28 and TRBJ2-7; D may be TRBD2 (5 bases). Trimming stripped 1 base from V and 0 bases from J, with 7 bases between. The CDR3 sequence is 14 residues long. Germline assignment: CDR1 MDHEN and CDR2 SYDVKM. DNA for the CDR3: TGTGCCAGCAGTTTATCTACTAGCTCCTACGAGCAGTACTTC. It specifies CASSLSTSSYEQYF.

The J gene is TRBJ2-2, the V gene TRBV10-3; 8 bases align to TRBD2. V was clipped by 6 bases and J by 3 bases; unmatched bases: 9. Germline CDR1 reads ENHRY; CDR2 reads SYGVKD. The CDR3 is made up of 16 amino acids. The CDR3 bases are TGTGCCATCAGGGGGAGCGGGAGCCTAGACACCGGGGAGCTGTTTTTT. Its protein is CAIRGSGSLDTGELFF.

The DNA for the CDR3 is TGTGCCAGCAGGCCACAGGAAAATGAGCAGTTCTTC. Its translation: CASRPQENEQFF. The rearrangement links TRBV6-1 to TRBJ2-1, with D tentatively TRBD1 (5 bases). The CDR3 extends over 12 amino acids. Trimming pared 6 bases from V and 7 bases from J, leaving 10 bases between. Germline V gene data show CDR1 as MNHNS and CDR2 as SASEGT.

The rearrangement uses TRBV6-5 and TRBJ1-5; 7 bases are shared with TRBD1. The V and J ends lost 0 bases and 6 bases, in that order; junction bases with no gene match: 5. Germline CDR1 MNHEY, CDR2 SVGAGI. CDR3 length: 15 amino acids. In DNA form, the CDR3 reads TGTGCCAGCAGTTACTCGGTATCAGGGGGTCAGCCCCAGCATTTT. It translates to CASSYSVSGGQPQHF.

This sequence joins TRBV11-2 and TRBJ2-2; D might be TRBD2 (8 bases). Trimming pared 7 bases from V and 2 bases from J, leaving 20 bases between. Germline V CDR1 and CDR2: SGHAT, FQNNGV. The CDR3 consists of 17 residues. The CDR3 bases are TGTGCCAGCAACCCCAGGGGGGCGGGAGGTAACACCGGGGAGCTGTTTTTT. Translation gives CASNPRGAGGNTGELFF.

This CDR3 reads CATSRGDRILMDTQYF. In DNA, the CDR3 is TGTGCCACCAGCAGAGGGGACAGGATTTTGATGGATACGCAGTATTTT. This chain uses TRBV15 with TRBJ2-3, with 8 bases that match TRBD1. CDR3 length equals 16 residues. Germline values: CDR1 LNHNV, CDR2 YYDKDF (reference sequence). Trimming at V came to 1 base and at J to 6 bases, leaving 9 bases not matched to a gene. Combining the CDR3 with reference TRBV15 and TRBJ2-3 gives the whole variable domain DAMVIQNPRYQVTQFGKPVTLSCSQTLNHNVMYWYQQKSSQAPKLLFHYYDKDFNNEADTPDNFQSRRPNTSFCFLDIRSPGLGDTAMYLCATSRGDRILMDTQYFGPGTRLTVL.